The 22 T cell receptor beta chains presented below share a single source sample, sequenced in a study of blood T cell repertoires in COVID-19. Assay: immunoSEQ multiplex PCR; the TCRdb copy retains only in-frame clones and omits some. The sample includes roughly 150,000 clones, 75% to 90% seen only once; the top ten take over 0.5%. What was sequenced was peripheral blood. All receptors derive from a man in his 60s with acute or convalescent COVID-19.

The chain is built from TRBV6-5 and TRBJ1-4; D ambiguous. From germline, CDR1 is MNHEY and CDR2 SVGAGI. Between the trimmed V and J ends, which lost 5 bases and 8 bases, there was a span of 6 bases. The length of the CDR3 is 11 residues. The CDR3 reads CASSLPEKLFF. CDR3 nucleotides: TGTGCCAGCAGTCTTCCCGAAAAACTGTTTTTT.

Remarks on this clone: In the same sample, other DNA sequences code for this CDR3. The chain uses TRBV9 and TRBJ2-3; D uncertain. Deletions cut 0 bases from V and 1 base from J, with 3 bases between. Germline CDR1 is SGDLS and CDR2 is YYNGEE. The CDR3 contains 13 residues. CDR3 nucleotides: TGTGCCAGCAGCGTAGGAGGCACAGATACGCAGTATTTT. Translation gives CASSVGGTDTQYF.

This chain's CDR3 is CASSLVGQVNEKLFF. In DNA, the CDR3 is TGTGCCAGCAGCTTAGTTGGACAGGTTAATGAAAAACTGTTTTTT. The chain carries TRBV7-6 and TRBJ1-4; 7 bases are shared with TRBD1. V was pared by 1 base and J by 4 bases, with 3 bases of the junction left unmatched. The V gene's germline CDR1 is SGHVS and CDR2 FNYEAQ. The CDR3 has 15 residues.

The chain has TRBV6-2 or TRBV6-3 and TRBJ2-7, with 7 bases fitting TRBD2. The V gene end was trimmed by 0 bases and the J gene end by 4 bases; junction bases not matched to a gene: 6. From germline, CDR1 is MNHEY and CDR2 SVGEGT. The CDR3 sequence is 15 residues long. The CDR3 DNA reads as TGTGCCAGCAGTTACTCCGGGACTAACCTATACGAGCAGTACTTC. Protein product: CASSYSGTNLYEQYF.

The chain recombines TRBV4-1 with TRBJ2-1; possibly TRBD2 for D (7 bases). V was clipped by 2 bases and J by 7 bases, with 30 bases between them. The V gene's germline CDR1 is MGHRA and CDR2 YSYEKL. This CDR3 is built from 20 residues. In DNA form, the CDR3 reads TGCGCCAGCAGCCAATTAACGGGAACGAGGGGGGGCCTCACTCGAAATGAGCAGTTCTTC. Amino acid sequence: CASSQLTGTRGGLTRNEQFF.

CDR3 DNA: TGTGCCACCAGCCCACTGGGGGGACGAGAAAAACTGTTTTTT. Its protein is CATSPLGGREKLFF. The rearrangement uses TRBV15 and TRBJ1-4, with a tentative D call TRBD1 (5 bases). V was shortened by 5 bases and J by 8 bases, with 15 bases between the two germline ends. CDR1 is LNHNV and CDR2 is YYDKDF in the germline V gene (reference sequence). The CDR3 spans 14 residues.

This clone has ten or more counts. V gene TRBV11-2 combines with J gene TRBJ1-3; D possibly corresponds to TRBD1 (5 bases). CDR3 length: 15 amino acids. V lost 0 bases and J 7 bases, leaving 13 bases between the germline ends. Germline CDR1 is SGHAT and CDR2 is FQNNGV. The CDR3 loop is CASSLDPGGRNTIYF. Here the CDR3 DNA reads TGTGCCAGCAGCTTAGATCCCGGGGGTCGGAACACCATATATTTT.

The chain recombines TRBV6-4 with TRBJ2-3; 9 nucleotides align to TRBD2. This CDR3 region has 15 residues. Germline V gene data show CDR1 as MRHNA and CDR2 as SNTAGT. The V segment lost 6 bases and the J segment 7 bases; nucleotides outside the gene matches: 11. The CDR3 DNA is TGTGCCAGCAGACCGCTAGCGGGGATTATAAATACGCAGTATTTT. This translates into CASRPLAGIINTQYF.

This clone was found once. This chain joins TRBV18 and TRBJ2-5, with D possibly being TRBD1 (5 bases). The CDR3 covers 13 residues. The germline V gene encodes CDR1 KGHSH and CDR2 LQKENI. V gave up 3 bases and J gave up 4 bases, with 9 bases separating them. CDR3 residues: CASSPARVETQYF. The CDR3 DNA is TGTGCCAGCTCACCTGCCAGGGTAGAGACCCAGTACTTC.

Here the CDR3 reads CATSRDLGMYTQYF. The CDR3, as DNA: TGTGCCACCAGCAGAGACCTCGGGATGTATACGCAGTATTTT. This chain links TRBV15 with TRBJ2-3, with D possibly TRBD2 on 5 matching bases. Trimming stripped 0 bases from V and 7 bases from J, with 11 bases between. The CDR3 sequence is 14 residues long. Germline CDR1 and CDR2: LNHNV and YYDKDF (reference sequence).

A single count supports this clone. The rearrangement links TRBV12-3 or TRBV12-4 to TRBJ2-3, with D possibly TRBD2 on 5 matching bases. The CDR3 is 12 amino acids. V lost 8 bases and J lost 10, with 16 bases in between. CDR3 DNA: TGTGCCAGCCGAATGGACTGGAGCGCGCAGTATTTT. Protein sequence: CASRMDWSAQYF.

The V and J genes are TRBV6-2 or TRBV6-3 and TRBJ2-3; possible D gene TRBD1, 5 bases. The CDR3 contains 14 residues. Between the trimmed V and J ends, which lost 2 bases and 2 bases, there was a span of 8 bases. Per germline, CDR1 MNHEY and CDR2 SVGEGT. The CDR3 DNA reads TGTGCCAGCAGTTACGCAGGGAACACAGATACGCAGTATTTT. This sequence encodes CASSYAGNTDTQYF.

The rearrangement uses TRBV4-2 and TRBJ1-3; D is perhaps TRBD1 (5 bases). Germline-derived CDR1 and CDR2 are LGHNA and YNFKEQ. The CDR3 is 15 amino acids. With 1 base removed from V and 2 bases from J, the gap between germline ends came to 9 bases. This CDR3 is CASSQGLGAGNTIYF. In DNA form, the CDR3 reads TGTGCCAGCAGCCAAGGGTTAGGGGCTGGAAACACCATATATTTT.

This chain links TRBV7-9 with TRBJ2-3, with 9 bases lining up with TRBD2. Germline CDR1 reads SEHNR; CDR2 reads FQNEAQ (reference sequence). V shed 0 bases, J shed 2 bases, and the junction held 6 bases outside the gene matches. The CDR3 spans 17 residues. This chain's CDR3 is CASSLAPLAGYTDTQYF. DNA of the CDR3: TGTGCCAGCAGCTTAGCCCCCCTAGCGGGGTACACAGATACGCAGTATTTT.

The chain is built from TRBV18 and TRBJ2-5, with 9 nucleotides matching TRBD1. CDR1 and CDR2 (germline): KGHSH, LQKENI. V lost 2 bases to trimming and J lost 1 base; unmatched junction nucleotides: 2. The CDR3 extends over 15 amino acids. The CDR3 reads CASSPTTGGQETQYF. CDR3 coding DNA: TGTGCCAGCTCACCAACGACAGGGGGCCAAGAGACCCAGTACTTC.

This clone has only one observation. The V call is TRBV5-5, the J call TRBJ2-1; no reliable D call. Trimming removed 0 bases from V and 6 bases from J, with 13 bases in between. Germline CDR1 reads SGHKS; CDR2 reads YYEKEE (reference sequence). The CDR3 covers 15 residues. The chain's CDR3 is CASSLVPRKSNEQFF. The CDR3 region has the DNA TGTGCCAGCAGCTTGGTTCCTAGAAAGAGCAATGAGCAGTTCTTC.

The chain links TRBV5-1 to TRBJ2-7, with TRBD1 matching over 8 bases. Germline values: CDR1 SGHRS, CDR2 YFSETQ. The CDR3 runs to 15 residues. Losses at the gene ends were 7 bases for V and 0 bases for J; bases not matched to a gene: 9. The CDR3 bases are TGCGCCAGCCGCACGGGACAGGCCAGCTCCTACGAGCAGTACTTC. It translates to CASRTGQASSYEQYF.

J is TRBJ2-3 and V is TRBV5-4; tentatively, D is TRBD2 (5 bases). Germline assignment: CDR1 SGHNT and CDR2 YYREEE (reference sequence). The CDR3 spans 13 residues. V shed 3 bases and J shed 6 bases, with 11 bases lying between them. CDR3 sequence reads: CASSSDSADTQYF. CDR3 nucleotides: TGTGCCAGCAGCTCGGACTCAGCGGATACGCAGTATTTT. The variable domain in full, with the rest retrieved from reference TRBV5-4 and TRBJ2-3, is ETGVTQSPTHLIKTRGQQVTLRCSSQSGHNTVSWYQQALGQGPQFIFQYYREEENGRGNFPPRFSGLQFPNYSSELNVNALELDDSALYLCASSSDSADTQYFGPGTRLTVL.

This sequence joins TRBV4-3 and TRBJ2-3, with TRBD2 as a possible D gene (7 bases). V dropped 3 bases and J dropped 3 bases, with 22 bases sitting between them. CDR1 is LGHNA and CDR2 is YSLEER in the germline V gene. This CDR3 spans 18 amino acids. The CDR3 DNA follows: TGCGCCAGCAGCCAGTATACCCATGAGGGGGGGCAAACAGATACGCAGTATTTT. Amino acids: CASSQYTHEGGQTDTQYF.

The rearrangement uses TRBV7-2 and TRBJ1-4, with TRBD1 matching over 9 bases. V shed 4 bases and J 8 bases; nucleotides not matched to a gene: 5. This CDR3 is 14 amino acids long. From germline, CDR1 is SGHTA and CDR2 FQGNSA. DNA for the CDR3: TGTGCCAGCAGCTCGGGACAGGGATGGGAAAAACTGTTTTTT. This translates into CASSSGQGWEKLFF.

The gene calls are TRBV6-4 and TRBJ2-1; 8 bases are a match to TRBD2. This CDR3 region has 16 residues. Germline values: CDR1 MRHNA, CDR2 SNTAGT. The junction had 8 bases not matched to a gene; V was cut back by 0 bases and J by 7 bases. The CDR3 DNA follows: TGTGCCAGCAGTGACTCTAACCGGGGGGGCGCTAATGAGCAGTTCTTC. This translates into CASSDSNRGGANEQFF.

The chain joins TRBV3-1 (or the pseudogene TRBV3-2) to TRBJ2-7, with TRBD1 as a possible D gene (6 bases). V was trimmed by 2 bases and J by 2 bases, leaving 13 bases between them. Germline assignment: CDR1 LGHDT and CDR2 YNNKEL (reference sequence). CDR3 length: 15 residues. The CDR3 DNA sequence: TGTGCCAGCAGCCAACCTGGGACATCCGCCTACGAGCAGTACTTC. It yields the protein CASSQPGTSAYEQYF.